The subject of this entry is one TCR beta chain. This sample was included in a study of cytomegalovirus exposure and HLA in healthy donors. CDR1 and CDR2 (germline): SGHAT, FQNNGV. The V and J ends lost 3 bases and 3 bases respectively, with 8 bases between them. The CDR3 runs 14 residues. Measured with immunoSEQ multiplex PCR; TCRdb has only the in-frame clones, and not every one. This sample has roughly 100,000 clones, with roughly 90% found just once. The specimen was PBMCs. V usage is TRBV11-2 and J usage is TRBJ1-4, with unresolved D. This clonotype was obtained from a woman aged 18-30 years in good health and CMV-seropositive. The CDR3 nucleotides read TGTGCCAGCAGCTTCCAGCGAGCTAATGAAAAACTGTTTTTT. Amino acids: CASSFQRANEKLFF.